Shown below are 18 T cell receptor beta chains from a single sample sequenced in a study of OX40 agonist ivuxolimab in advanced cancers. Library prep was done by the immunoSEQ multiplex PCR assay. As stored in TCRdb, this immuneACCESS dataset retains in-frame rearrangements with V and J assigned. A fraction of the clones does not appear; measured against another copy, unresolved V genes explain less than half of the discrepancy, and the remainder lacks a known reason. Across this sample there are roughly 41,000 clones, with about nine tenths seen only once. Of the sample, about an eighth falls within the top ten clones. The sample consisted of CD4+ or CD8+ T cells sorted from blood, taken in a trial of the OX40 agonist ivuxolimab. These TCRs come from an adult with an advanced solid tumor such as melanoma, head and neck, liver or kidney cancer.

The chain combines TRBV28 with TRBJ1-2, with D perhaps TRBD1 (6 bases). V lost 8 bases and J lost 8, with 12 bases in between. Germline V lookup: CDR1 MDHEN, CDR2 SYDVKM. There are 11 residues in the CDR3. DNA of the CDR3: TGTGCCAGCCAACAGGGACACGGCTACACCTTC. It codes for CASQQGHGYTF.

This sequence joins TRBV5-6 and TRBJ1-3, with no clear D. Trimming pared 3 bases from V and 4 bases from J, leaving 5 bases between. The CDR3 extends over 12 amino acids. Germline loops: CDR1 SGHDT, CDR2 YYEEEE. CDR3 region: CASSSQGNTIYF. As DNA, the CDR3 is TGTGCCAGCAGCTCCCAGGGAAACACCATATATTTT.

The V call is TRBV9, the J call TRBJ2-5; D not resolved. The length of the CDR3 is 14 residues. CDR1 and CDR2 from the germline V gene are SGDLS and YYNGEE. The V and J ends lost 4 bases and 2 bases respectively, with 12 bases between them. DNA of the CDR3: TGTGCCAGCAGCCCCGATACCCCGCAAGAGACCCAGTACTTC. Encoded protein: CASSPDTPQETQYF.

J is TRBJ2-7 and V is TRBV28, with D tentatively TRBD1 or TRBD2 (5 bases each). Trimming shortened V by 6 bases and J by 7 bases, and 22 bases separated the two germline ends. Germline CDR1 MDHEN, CDR2 SYDVKM. This CDR3 has 15 amino acids. This chain's CDR3 is CASSPVTDGTGEQYF. The CDR3 DNA reads TGTGCCAGCAGCCCCGTTACCGACGGGACGGGGGAGCAGTACTTC.

The chain carries TRBV20-1 and TRBJ1-2; TRBD1 might be the D (5 bases). This CDR3 has 11 residues. From germline, CDR1 is DFQATT and CDR2 SNEGSKA (reference sequence). V lost 2 bases and J lost 8, with 9 bases in between. CDR3 region: CSARPGIGYTF. The CDR3 DNA sequence: TGCAGTGCTAGACCAGGGATAGGCTACACCTTC.

The chain is built from TRBV4-1 and TRBJ1-3; D is undetermined. The germline V gene has CDR1 MGHRA and CDR2 YSYEKL. This CDR3 contains 14 residues. V was pared by 1 base and J by 9 bases, with 13 bases between. The CDR3 DNA sequence: TGCGCCAGCAGCCAAGGGTCCCTCACGGGCACCATATATTTT. Its protein is CASSQGSLTGTIYF.

This sequence joins TRBV29-1 and TRBJ2-5; tentative D call: TRBD1 (6 bases). The CDR3 spans 14 residues. V was cut by 5 bases and J by 5 bases, with 18 bases left in between. CDR1 is SQVTM and CDR2 is ANQGSEA in the germline V gene. In DNA, the CDR3 is TGCAGCGTTAGGATAGGGGGTTTCCTGGAGACCCAGTACTTC. Translation gives CSVRIGGFLETQYF.

The CDR3 sequence: CASRSPGQTYEQYF. In DNA, the CDR3 is TGTGCCAGCAGATCCCCGGGACAGACCTACGAGCAGTACTTC. The chain joins TRBV7-3 to TRBJ2-7; 7 bases are shared with TRBD1. This CDR3 region has 14 residues. Germline lookup yields CDR1 SGHTA and CDR2 FQGTGA. Germline trimming cut 6 bases from V and 2 bases from J; bases unmatched to any gene: 7.

This clone is a singleton in its sample. J is TRBJ2-1 and V is TRBV27; D is ambiguous. V gave up 3 bases and J gave up 6 bases, with 6 bases separating them. Germline CDR1 reads MNHEY; CDR2 reads SMNVEV (reference sequence). This CDR3 contains 12 residues. CDR3 protein: CASSLTRNEQFF. The CDR3 nucleotides are TGTGCCAGCAGTTTGACTCGCAATGAGCAGTTCTTC.

The V call is TRBV4-1, the J call TRBJ2-7; the D is unclear. This CDR3 has 16 residues. V lost 0 bases and J lost 3, with 15 bases in between. The germline V gene encodes CDR1 MGHRA and CDR2 YSYEKL. Here the CDR3 reads CASSQDRRTTDYEQYF. The CDR3 region has the DNA TGCGCCAGCAGCCAAGATCGAAGGACCACGGACTACGAGCAGTACTTC.

This chain connects TRBV6-6 to TRBJ2-2; D not certain. This CDR3 is built from 13 residues. The V gene lost 2 bases and the J gene lost 4 bases, with 5 bases spanning the gap. The germline V gene has CDR1 MNHNY and CDR2 SVGAGI (reference sequence). The CDR3 region is CASSYGVTGELFF. CDR3 bases: TGTGCCAGCAGTTACGGGGTCACCGGGGAGCTGTTTTTT.

For this clone: At the DNA level, this CDR3 is encoded by other sequences in the same sample as well. The chain is built from TRBV19 and TRBJ2-7, with D tentatively TRBD1 or TRBD2 (6 bases each). V lost 5 bases, J lost 1 base, and 12 bases lay in between. Germline V gives CDR1 LNHDA, CDR2 SQIVND (reference sequence). The CDR3 has 14 residues. CDR3 protein: CASSLRGPSYEQYF. CDR3 DNA: TGTGCCAGTAGTCTTCGGGGGCCGTCCTACGAGCAGTACTTC.

Only a few counts were recorded for this clone. The chain is built from TRBV7-9 and TRBJ2-7, with D possibly matching TRBD1 (5 bases). Germline CDR1 reads SEHNR; CDR2 reads FQNEAQ (reference sequence). V was shortened by 5 bases and J by 3 bases, with 14 bases between the two germline ends. The CDR3 has 14 residues. The CDR3 loop reads CASSPLHQGYEQYF. CDR3 nucleotides: TGTGCCAGCAGCCCCCTCCACCAGGGCTACGAGCAGTACTTC.

The chain employs TRBV28 and TRBJ2-2; 7 bases match TRBD1. Unmatched junction bases numbered 9, after V lost 6 bases and J lost 5 bases. The CDR3 runs 15 residues. CDR1 and CDR2 from the germline V gene are MDHEN and SYDVKM. The CDR3 nucleotides read TGTGCCAGCAGCGCAACAGGGGTTTTGACCGGGGAGCTGTTTTTT. It is translated as CASSATGVLTGELFF. The entire variable domain, with the rest obtained from reference TRBV28 and TRBJ2-2, is as follows: DVKVTQSSRYLVKRTGEKVFLECVQDMDHENMFWYRQDPGLGLRLIYFSYDVKMKEKGDIPEGYSVSREKKERFSLILESASTNQTSMYLCASSATGVLTGELFFGEGSRLTVL.

The CDR3 protein is CAWNVKPSYNEQFF. The CDR3 DNA reads TGTGCCTGGAATGTAAAGCCGAGTTACAATGAGCAGTTCTTC. The gene calls are TRBV30 and TRBJ2-1; the D is unclear. The CDR3 spans 14 residues. V was clipped by 4 bases and J by 4 bases, with 14 bases between them. Per germline, CDR1 GTSNPN and CDR2 SVGIG (reference sequence).

Points on this clone: The junction differs from germline at one of its ends, possibly a read error. This chain uses TRBV11-2 with TRBJ1-6; D not resolved. CDR1 and CDR2 (germline): SGHAT, FQNNGV. CDR3 length equals 16 residues. Written as DNA, the CDR3 is TGTGCCAGCAGTTTAGGGCCCCGCTCCTATAATTCACCCCTCCACTTT. Encoded protein: CASSLGPRSYNSPLHF.

The V gene is TRBV27, the J gene TRBJ1-5; 8 nucleotides align to TRBD1. This CDR3 comprises 15 residues. Germline V CDR1 and CDR2: MNHEY, SMNVEV (reference sequence). The ends lost 6 bases at V and 0 bases at J; junction bases unmatched: 4. In DNA form, the CDR3 reads TGTGCCAGCAGCCGGACAGGGAGTAGCAATCAGCCCCAGCATTTT. It specifies CASSRTGSSNQPQHF.

This chain links TRBV5-6 with TRBJ1-2, with 10 bases aligning to TRBD1. This CDR3 region has 14 residues. The J segment lost 3 bases and the V segment lost 4 bases, leaving 3 bases of the junction unmatched. Germline lookup yields CDR1 SGHDT and CDR2 YYEEEE. The CDR3 DNA sequence: TGTGCCAGCAGCACAGGGACAGGGGACTATGGCTACACCTTC. Encoded protein: CASSTGTGDYGYTF.